This TCR beta chain was captured in a study of Graves' ophthalmopathy and Graves' hyperthyroidism. RNA served as the template for amplifying TCR beta CDR3 regions. HTBI-primed RT-PCR formed the first round, and a multiplex PCR formed the second. One entry per CDR3 protein results from TCRdb running MiXCR on the multiplex PCR reads. The data hold about 1.1 million distinct CDR3 sequences, with approximately 35% observed a single time. CDR3 length: 17 amino acids. Losses at the gene ends were 2 bases for V and 5 bases for J; bases not matched to a gene: 13. Germline V lookup: CDR1 SQVTM, CDR2 ANQGSEA. This receptor was taken from an adult man with Graves' hyperthyroidism. Sequencing input: peripheral blood or thyroid tissue (not recorded which). This chain links TRBV29-1 with TRBJ2-3; 10 bases match TRBD1. As DNA, the CDR3 is TGCAGCGTTGAACATCCGGGAAGCGGGACAGGGGTAGATACGCAGTATTTT. Translated: CSVEHPGSGTGVDTQYF.